This entry features one T cell receptor beta chain sequence. The data originate from a study of blood T cell repertoires in COVID-19. In the source study's methods: Estimation of nucleated cell counts relied on the amplification of reference gene primers. Assay: immunoSEQ multiplex PCR; the TCRdb copy retains only in-frame clones and omits some. V and J calls and clone size follow that table, whereas D and trimming were derived from the DNA. The table records roughly 160,000 clones, about 88% of them present only once. The CDR3 is 14 amino acids. Germline V lookup: CDR1 SQVTM, CDR2 ANQGSEA. The V gene lost 6 bases and the J gene lost 7 bases, with 19 bases spanning the gap.

The chain recombines TRBV29-1 with TRBJ2-1; no clear D gene. The specimen sequenced was peripheral blood. The clonotype comes from a man younger than 30 with acute or convalescent COVID-19. The CDR3 DNA reads TGCAGCGTAATGCGACGGAGCGAGTCAAATGAGCAGTTCTTC. Protein: CSVMRRSESNEQFF.